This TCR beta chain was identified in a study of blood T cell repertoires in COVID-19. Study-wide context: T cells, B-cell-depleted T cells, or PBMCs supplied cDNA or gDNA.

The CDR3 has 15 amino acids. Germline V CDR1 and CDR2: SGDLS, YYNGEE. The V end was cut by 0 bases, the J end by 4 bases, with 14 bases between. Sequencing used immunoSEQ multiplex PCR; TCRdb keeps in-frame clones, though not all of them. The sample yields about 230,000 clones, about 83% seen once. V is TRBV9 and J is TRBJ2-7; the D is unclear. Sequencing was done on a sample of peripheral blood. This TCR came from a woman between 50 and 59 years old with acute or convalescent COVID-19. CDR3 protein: CASSVGSSLLYEQYF. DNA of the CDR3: TGTGCCAGCAGCGTAGGGTCTTCGCTACTATACGAGCAGTACTTC.